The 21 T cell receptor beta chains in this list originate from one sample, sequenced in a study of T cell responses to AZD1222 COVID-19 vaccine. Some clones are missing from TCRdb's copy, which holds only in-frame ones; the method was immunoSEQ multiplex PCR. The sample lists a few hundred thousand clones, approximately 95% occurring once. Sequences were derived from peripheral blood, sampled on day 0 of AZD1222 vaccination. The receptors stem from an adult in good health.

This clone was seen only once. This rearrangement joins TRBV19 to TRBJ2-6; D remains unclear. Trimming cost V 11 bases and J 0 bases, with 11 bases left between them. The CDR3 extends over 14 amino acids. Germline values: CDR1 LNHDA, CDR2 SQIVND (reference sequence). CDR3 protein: CAGKKDSGANVLTF. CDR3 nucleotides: TGTGCCGGCAAAAAAGACTCTGGGGCCAACGTCCTGACTTTC.

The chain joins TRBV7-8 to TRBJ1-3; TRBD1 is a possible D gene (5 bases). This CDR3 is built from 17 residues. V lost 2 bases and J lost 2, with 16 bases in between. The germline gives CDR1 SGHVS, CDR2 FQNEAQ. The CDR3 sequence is CASSLKWGPQPGNTIYF. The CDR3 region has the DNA TGTGCCAGCAGCTTAAAGTGGGGCCCTCAACCTGGAAACACCATATATTTT.

CDR3 region: CASSEGRGEAFF. In nucleotides, the CDR3 is TGTGCCAGCAGTGAGGGTAGGGGGGAGGCTTTCTTT. The chain is built from TRBV28 and TRBJ1-1, with D perhaps matching TRBD1 (6 bases). The CDR3 is made up of 12 amino acids. Germline loops: CDR1 MDHEN, CDR2 SYDVKM. The V and J ends lost 5 bases and 11 bases respectively, with 15 bases between them. Full variable domain (missing parts from reference TRBV28 and TRBJ1-1): DVKVTQSSRYLVKRTGEKVFLECVQDMDHENMFWYRQDPGLGLRLIYFSYDVKMKEKGDIPEGYSVSREKKERFSLILESASTNQTSMYLCASSEGRGEAFFGQGTRLTVV.

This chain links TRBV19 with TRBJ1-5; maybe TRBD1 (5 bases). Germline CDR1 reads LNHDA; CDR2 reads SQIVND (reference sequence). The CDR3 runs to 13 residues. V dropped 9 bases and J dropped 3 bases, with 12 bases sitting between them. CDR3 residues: CASNDRYNQPQHF. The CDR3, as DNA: TGTGCCAGCAACGACAGATACAATCAGCCCCAGCATTTT. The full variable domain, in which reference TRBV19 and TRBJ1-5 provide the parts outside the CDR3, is DGGITQSPKYLFRKEGQNVTLSCEQNLNHDAMYWYRQDPGQGLRLIYYSQIVNDFQKGDIAEGYSVSREKKESFPLTVTSAQKNPTAFYLCASNDRYNQPQHFGDGTRLSIL.

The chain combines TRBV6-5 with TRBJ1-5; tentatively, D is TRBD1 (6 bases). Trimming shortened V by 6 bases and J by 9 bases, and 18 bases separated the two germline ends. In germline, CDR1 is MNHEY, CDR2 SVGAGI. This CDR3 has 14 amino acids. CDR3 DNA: TGTGCCAGCAGCCCCGGGACACGGCGGGGGCCCCAGCATTTT. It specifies CASSPGTRRGPQHF.

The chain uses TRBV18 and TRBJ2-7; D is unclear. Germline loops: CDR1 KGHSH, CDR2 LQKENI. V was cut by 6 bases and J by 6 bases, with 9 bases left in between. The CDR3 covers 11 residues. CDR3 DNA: TGTGCCAGCTCGTGGGATTCCGAGCAGTACTTC. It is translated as CASSWDSEQYF. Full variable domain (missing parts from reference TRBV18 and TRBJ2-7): NAGVMQNPRHLVRRRGQEARLRCSPMKGHSHVYWYRQLPEEGLKFMVYLQKENIIDESGMPKERFSAEFPKEGPSILRIQQVVRGDSAAYFCASSWDSEQYFGPGTRLTVT.

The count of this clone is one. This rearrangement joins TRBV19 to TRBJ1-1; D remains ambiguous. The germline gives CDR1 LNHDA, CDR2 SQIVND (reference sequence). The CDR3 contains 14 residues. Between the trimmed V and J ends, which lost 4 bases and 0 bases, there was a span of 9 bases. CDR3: CASSTIGVNTEAFF. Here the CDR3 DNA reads TGTGCCAGTAGTACAATTGGGGTGAACACTGAAGCTTTCTTT.

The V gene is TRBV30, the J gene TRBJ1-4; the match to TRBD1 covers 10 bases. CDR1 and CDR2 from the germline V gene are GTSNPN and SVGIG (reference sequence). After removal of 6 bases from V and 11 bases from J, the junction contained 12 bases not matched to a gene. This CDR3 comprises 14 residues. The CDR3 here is CACGQGVSGGKLFF. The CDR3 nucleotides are TGTGCCTGCGGACAGGGGGTTTCGGGAGGGAAACTGTTTTTT.

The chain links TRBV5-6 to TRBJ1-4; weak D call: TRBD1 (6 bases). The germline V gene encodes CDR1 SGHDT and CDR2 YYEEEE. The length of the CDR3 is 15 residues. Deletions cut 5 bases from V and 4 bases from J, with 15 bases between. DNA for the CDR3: TGTGCCAGCAGTTCTCGGACAGCGTATAATGAAAAACTGTTTTTT. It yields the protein CASSSRTAYNEKLFF.

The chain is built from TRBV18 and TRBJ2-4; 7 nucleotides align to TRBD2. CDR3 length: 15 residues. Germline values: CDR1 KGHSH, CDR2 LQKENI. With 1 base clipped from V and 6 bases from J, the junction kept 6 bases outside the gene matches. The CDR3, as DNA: TGTGCCAGCTCACCACGAGGACTAGTGACAAACATTCAGTACTTC. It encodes CASSPRGLVTNIQYF.

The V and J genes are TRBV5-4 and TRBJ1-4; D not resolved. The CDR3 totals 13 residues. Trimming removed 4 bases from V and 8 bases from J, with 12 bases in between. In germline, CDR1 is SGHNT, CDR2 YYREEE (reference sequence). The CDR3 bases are TGTGCCAGCAGCCCCGGCCTTGACGAAAAACTGTTTTTT. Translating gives CASSPGLDEKLFF.

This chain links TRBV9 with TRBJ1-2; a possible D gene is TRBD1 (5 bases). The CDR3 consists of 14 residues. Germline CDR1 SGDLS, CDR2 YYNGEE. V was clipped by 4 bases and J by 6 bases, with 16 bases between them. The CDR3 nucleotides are TGTGCCAGCAGCCCTGGGGGGGAGCGGCATGGCTACACCTTC. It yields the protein CASSPGGERHGYTF.

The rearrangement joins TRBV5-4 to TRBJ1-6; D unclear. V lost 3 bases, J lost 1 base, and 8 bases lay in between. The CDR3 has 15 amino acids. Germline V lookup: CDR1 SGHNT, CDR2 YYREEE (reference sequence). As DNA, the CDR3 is TGTGCCAGCAGCTACGGCAGGTCCTATAATTCACCCCTCCACTTT. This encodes CASSYGRSYNSPLHF.

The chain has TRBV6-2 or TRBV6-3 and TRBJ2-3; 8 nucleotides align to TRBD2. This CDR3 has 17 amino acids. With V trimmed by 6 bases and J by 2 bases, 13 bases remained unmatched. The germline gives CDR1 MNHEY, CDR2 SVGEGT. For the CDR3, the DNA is TGTGCCAGCAGCCCCGCGGGGGGAAAGCGACTCACAGATACGCAGTATTTT. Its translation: CASSPAGGKRLTDTQYF.

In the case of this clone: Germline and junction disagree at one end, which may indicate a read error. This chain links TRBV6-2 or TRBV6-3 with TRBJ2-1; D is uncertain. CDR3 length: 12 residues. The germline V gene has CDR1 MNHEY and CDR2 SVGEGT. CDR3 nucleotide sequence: TGTGCCAGCAGCTACTCCCTCAATGAGCAGTTCTTC. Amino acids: CASSYSLNEQFF.

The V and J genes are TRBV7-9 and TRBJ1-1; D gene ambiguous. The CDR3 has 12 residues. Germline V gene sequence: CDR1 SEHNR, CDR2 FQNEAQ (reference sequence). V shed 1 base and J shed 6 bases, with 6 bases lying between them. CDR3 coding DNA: TGTGCCAGCAGCTTAGTCGGGGCTGAAGCTTTCTTT. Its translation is CASSLVGAEAFF. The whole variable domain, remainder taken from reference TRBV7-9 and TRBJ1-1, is DTGVSQNPRHKITKRGQNVTFRCDPISEHNRLYWYRQTLGQGPEFLTYFQNEAQLEKSRLLSDRFSAERPKGSFSTLEIQRTEQGDSAMYLCASSLVGAEAFFGQGTRLTVV.

The DNA of the CDR3 is TGTGCCAGCAGCCAGGAGAGAACCTTGATGAACACTGAAGCTTTCTTT. It translates to CASSQERTLMNTEAFF. The V and J genes are TRBV3-1 (or the pseudogene TRBV3-2) and TRBJ1-1; D remains ambiguous. Germline values: CDR1 LGHDT, CDR2 YNNKEL (reference sequence). Deletions cut 3 bases from V and 0 bases from J, with 14 bases between. The CDR3 is 16 amino acids.

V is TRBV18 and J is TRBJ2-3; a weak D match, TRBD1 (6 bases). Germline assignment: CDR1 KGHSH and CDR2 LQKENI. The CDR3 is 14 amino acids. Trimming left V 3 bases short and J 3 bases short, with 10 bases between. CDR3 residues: CASSPDSVTDTQYF. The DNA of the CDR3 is TGTGCCAGCTCACCGGACAGTGTGACAGATACGCAGTATTTT.

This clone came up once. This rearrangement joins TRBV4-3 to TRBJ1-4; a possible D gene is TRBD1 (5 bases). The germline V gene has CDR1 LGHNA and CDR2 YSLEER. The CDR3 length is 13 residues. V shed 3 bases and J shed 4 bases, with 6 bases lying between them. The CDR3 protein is CASSQTDNEKLFF. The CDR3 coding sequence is TGCGCCAGCAGCCAGACAGATAATGAAAAACTGTTTTTT.

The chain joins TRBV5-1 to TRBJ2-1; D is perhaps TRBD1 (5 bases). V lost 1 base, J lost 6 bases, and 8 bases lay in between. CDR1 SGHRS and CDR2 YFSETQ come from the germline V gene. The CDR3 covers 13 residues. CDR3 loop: CASSLWGGNEQFF. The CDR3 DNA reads TGCGCCAGCAGCTTGTGGGGCGGCAATGAGCAGTTCTTC.

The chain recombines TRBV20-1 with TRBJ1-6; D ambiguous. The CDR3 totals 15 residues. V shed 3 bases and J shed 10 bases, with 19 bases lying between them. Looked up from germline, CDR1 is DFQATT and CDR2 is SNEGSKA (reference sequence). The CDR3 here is CSASKVLSGNSPLHF. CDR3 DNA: TGCAGTGCTAGTAAAGTTCTCTCGGGTAACTCACCCCTCCACTTT.